The sequence of this T cell receptor beta chain was determined in a study of blood T cell repertoires in COVID-19. Study as a whole: COVID-19 samples from acute and convalescent phases originated in the United States, Italy and Spain. Sample material is recorded as cDNA or gDNA derived from T cells, B-cell-depleted T cells, or PBMCs.

Methods used by the authors: Amplification from reference gene primers served as the basis for estimated nucleated cell counts. TCRdb keeps only in-frame clones here, not all; method: immunoSEQ multiplex PCR. V, J and clone size reflect that table, while D and trimming were determined from the DNA. The sample lists under 250,000 clones, 88% occurring once. The CDR3 contains 15 residues. Germline CDR1 SGHTA, CDR2 FQGNSA. Trimming at V came to 3 bases and at J to 4 bases, leaving 7 bases not matched to a gene. The material sequenced was peripheral blood. This chain connects TRBV7-2 to TRBJ2-5; 8 bases fit TRBD2. This TCR was sampled from a man of 80 years or more with acute or convalescent COVID-19. This CDR3 is CASSFQRGPRETQYF. The CDR3 DNA reads TGTGCCAGCAGCTTTCAGCGGGGGCCTAGAGAGACCCAGTACTTC.